This T cell receptor beta chain was sequenced for a study of CD8+ T cells in alopecia areata. Study-level results: The study also sequences resident alphabeta T cells of normal skin in scalp samples.

Of note for this clone: Antigen unknown.

The treatment here: oral pan-JAK inhibitor, 5-10 mg twice daily. Germline CDR1 MNHNY, CDR2 SVGAGI (reference sequence). V was shortened by 7 bases and J by 7 bases, with 10 bases between the two germline ends. CDR3 length: 11 amino acids. Investigators isolated RNA and reverse transcribed it into cDNA to act as the sequencing template. The table came from immunoSEQ multiplex PCR; TCRdb's copy has only in-frame clones and leaves some out. The table lists under 150,000 clones, around 82% of them singletons. The sample was CD8+ T cells sorted from blood, taken at week 4, from a patient treated with tofacitinib. The J gene is TRBJ1-1, the V gene TRBV6-6; D is undetermined. The TCR originated in a human donor with alopecia areata. This chain's CDR3 is CASNPGVEAFF. In DNA, the CDR3 is TGTGCCAGCAACCCCGGAGTTGAAGCTTTCTTT.